This T cell receptor beta chain emerged from a study of monozygotic twins with inflammatory bowel disease. Each donor gave about 2.7 ml of peripheral blood. Following a re-call of the 5' RACE reads, TCRdb has one entry per CDR3 protein and lacks DNA. This sample's clone table lists some 450,000 distinct CDR3 sequences. CDR1 SGHDT and CDR2 YYEEEE come from the germline V gene. CDR3 size: 15 residues. The TCR originated in a human donor with ulcerative colitis or Crohn's disease, or a healthy co-twin of an affected twin (not recorded which). The sequenced material came from blood. This rearrangement joins TRBV5-6 to TRBJ2-1; absent DNA, TCRdb's TRBD1 call cannot be checked. CDR3 region: CASTPSVPLYNEQFF.